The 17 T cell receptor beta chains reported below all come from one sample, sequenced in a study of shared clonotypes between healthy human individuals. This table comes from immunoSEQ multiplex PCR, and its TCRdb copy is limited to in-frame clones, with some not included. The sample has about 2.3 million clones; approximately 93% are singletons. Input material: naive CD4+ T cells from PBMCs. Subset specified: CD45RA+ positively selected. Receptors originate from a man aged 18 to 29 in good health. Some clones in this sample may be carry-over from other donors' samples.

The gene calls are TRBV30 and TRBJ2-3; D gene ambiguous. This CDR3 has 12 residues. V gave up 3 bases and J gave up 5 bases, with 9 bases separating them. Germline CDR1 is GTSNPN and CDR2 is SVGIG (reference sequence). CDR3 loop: CAWRGPGDTQYF. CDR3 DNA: TGTGCCTGGAGAGGGCCCGGAGATACGCAGTATTTT.

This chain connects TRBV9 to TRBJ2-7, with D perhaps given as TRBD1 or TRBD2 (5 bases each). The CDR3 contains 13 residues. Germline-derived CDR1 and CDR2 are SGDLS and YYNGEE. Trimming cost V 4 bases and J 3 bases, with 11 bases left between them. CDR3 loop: CASSPGPGYEQYF. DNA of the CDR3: TGTGCCAGCAGCCCGGGGCCTGGCTACGAGCAGTACTTC.

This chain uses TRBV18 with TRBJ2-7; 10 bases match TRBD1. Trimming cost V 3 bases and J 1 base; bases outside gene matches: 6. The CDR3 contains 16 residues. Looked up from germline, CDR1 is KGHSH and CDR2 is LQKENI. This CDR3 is CASSPPGQGISYEQYF. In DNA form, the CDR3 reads TGTGCCAGCTCACCCCCGGGACAGGGGATTTCCTACGAGCAGTACTTC.

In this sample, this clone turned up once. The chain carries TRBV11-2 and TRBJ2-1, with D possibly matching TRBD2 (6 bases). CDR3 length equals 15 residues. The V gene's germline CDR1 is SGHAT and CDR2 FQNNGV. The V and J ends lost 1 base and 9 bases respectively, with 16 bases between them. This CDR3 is CASSLARTTGSEQFF. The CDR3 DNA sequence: TGTGCCAGCAGCTTAGCCCGGACTACTGGGAGTGAGCAGTTCTTC.

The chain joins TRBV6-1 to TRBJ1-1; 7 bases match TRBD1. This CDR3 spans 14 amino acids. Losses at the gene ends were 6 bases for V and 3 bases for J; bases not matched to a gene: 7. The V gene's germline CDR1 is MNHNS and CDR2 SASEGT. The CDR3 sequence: CASSKGQSYTEAFF. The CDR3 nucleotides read TGTGCCAGCAGCAAGGGACAGTCGTACACTGAAGCTTTCTTT.

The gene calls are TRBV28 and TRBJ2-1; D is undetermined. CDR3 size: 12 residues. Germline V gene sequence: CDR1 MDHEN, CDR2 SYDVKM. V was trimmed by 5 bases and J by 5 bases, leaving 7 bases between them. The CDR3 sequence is CASSPLHNEQFF. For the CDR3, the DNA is TGTGCCAGCAGTCCACTTCACAATGAGCAGTTCTTC.

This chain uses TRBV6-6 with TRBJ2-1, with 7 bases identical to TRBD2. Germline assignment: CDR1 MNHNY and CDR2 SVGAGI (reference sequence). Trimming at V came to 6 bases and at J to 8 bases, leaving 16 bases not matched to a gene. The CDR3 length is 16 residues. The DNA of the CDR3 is TGTGCCAGCAGCGTCTTCAGCGGGATACCGCGGGATGAGCAGTTCTTC. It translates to CASSVFSGIPRDEQFF.

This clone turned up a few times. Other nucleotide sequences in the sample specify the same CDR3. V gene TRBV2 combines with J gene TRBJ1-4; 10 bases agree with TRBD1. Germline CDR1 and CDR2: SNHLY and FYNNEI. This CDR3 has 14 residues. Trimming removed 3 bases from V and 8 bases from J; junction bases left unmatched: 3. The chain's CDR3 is CASSEWTGGEKLFF. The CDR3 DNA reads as TGTGCCAGCAGTGAGTGGACAGGGGGGGAAAAACTGTTTTTT. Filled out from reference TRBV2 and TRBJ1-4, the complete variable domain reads EPEVTQTPSHQVTQMGQEVILRCVPISNHLYFYWYRQILGQKVEFLVSFYNNEISEKSEIFDDQFSVERPDGSNFTLKIRSTKLEDSAMYFCASSEWTGGEKLFFGSGTQLSVL.

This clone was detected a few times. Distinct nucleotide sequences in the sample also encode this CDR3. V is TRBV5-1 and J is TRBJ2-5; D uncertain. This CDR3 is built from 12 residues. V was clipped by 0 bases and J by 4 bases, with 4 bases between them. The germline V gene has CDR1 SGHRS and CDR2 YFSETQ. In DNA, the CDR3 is TGCGCCAGCAGCTTGGCGGGAGAGACCCAGTACTTC. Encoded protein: CASSLAGETQYF.

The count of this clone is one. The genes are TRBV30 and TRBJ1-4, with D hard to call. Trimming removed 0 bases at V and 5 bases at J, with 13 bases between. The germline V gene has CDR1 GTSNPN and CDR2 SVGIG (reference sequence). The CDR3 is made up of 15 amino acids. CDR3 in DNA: TGTGCCTGGAGTGTACGGAGCGGTAGGAATGAAAAACTGTTTTTT. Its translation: CAWSVRSGRNEKLFF.

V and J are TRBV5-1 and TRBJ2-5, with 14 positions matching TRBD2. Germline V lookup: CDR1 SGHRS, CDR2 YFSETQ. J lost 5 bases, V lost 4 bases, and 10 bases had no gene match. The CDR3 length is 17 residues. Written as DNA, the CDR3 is TGCGCCAGCAGCCCCGGGACTAGCGGGAGAACGGGGGAGACCCAGTACTTC. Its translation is CASSPGTSGRTGETQYF.

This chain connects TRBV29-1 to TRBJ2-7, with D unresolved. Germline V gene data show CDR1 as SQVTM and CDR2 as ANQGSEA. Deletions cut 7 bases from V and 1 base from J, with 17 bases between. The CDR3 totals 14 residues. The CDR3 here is CSATQRQRSYEQYF. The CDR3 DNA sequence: TGCAGCGCTACTCAGAGGCAGCGTTCCTACGAGCAGTACTTC.

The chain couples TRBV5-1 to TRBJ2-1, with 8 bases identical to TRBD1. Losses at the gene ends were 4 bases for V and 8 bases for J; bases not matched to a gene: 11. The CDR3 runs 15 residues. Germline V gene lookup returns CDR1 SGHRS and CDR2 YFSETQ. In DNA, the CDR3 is TGCGCCAGCAGCAGGGGACAGGCAAGAGTCTATGAGCAGTTCTTC. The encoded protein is CASSRGQARVYEQFF. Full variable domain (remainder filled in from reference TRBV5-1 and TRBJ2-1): KAGVTQTPRYLIKTRGQQVTLSCSPISGHRSVSWYQQTPGQGLQFLFEYFSETQRNKGNFPGRFSGRQFSNSRSEMNVSTLELGDSALYLCASSRGQARVYEQFFGPGTRLTVL.

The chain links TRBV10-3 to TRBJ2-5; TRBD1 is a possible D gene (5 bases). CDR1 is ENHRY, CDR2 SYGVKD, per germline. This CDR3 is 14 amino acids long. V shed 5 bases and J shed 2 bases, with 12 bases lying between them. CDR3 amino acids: CAISQTRQQETQYF. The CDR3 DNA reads TGTGCCATCAGTCAAACCCGACAGCAAGAGACCCAGTACTTC.

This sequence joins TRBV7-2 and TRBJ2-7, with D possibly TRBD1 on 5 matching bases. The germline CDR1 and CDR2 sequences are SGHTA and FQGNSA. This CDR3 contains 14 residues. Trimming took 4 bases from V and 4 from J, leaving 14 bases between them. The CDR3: CASSSGRVQYEQYF. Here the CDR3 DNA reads TGTGCCAGCAGCTCGGGCAGGGTTCAATACGAGCAGTACTTC.

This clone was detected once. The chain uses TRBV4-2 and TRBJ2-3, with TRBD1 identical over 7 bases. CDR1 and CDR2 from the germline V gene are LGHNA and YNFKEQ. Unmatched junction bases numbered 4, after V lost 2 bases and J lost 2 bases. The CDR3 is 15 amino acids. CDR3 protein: CASSQTTGTTDTQYF. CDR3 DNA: TGTGCCAGCAGCCAAACGACAGGGACCACAGATACGCAGTATTTT.

The CDR3 region is CASSLHTILGEKLFF. The CDR3 bases are TGTGCCAGTAGTCTCCACACAATCTTGGGGGAAAAACTGTTTTTT. The rearrangement uses TRBV19 and TRBJ1-4; D is unclear. Germline assignment: CDR1 LNHDA and CDR2 SQIVND (reference sequence). The CDR3 contains 15 residues. Deletions cut 5 bases from V and 8 bases from J, with 18 bases between.